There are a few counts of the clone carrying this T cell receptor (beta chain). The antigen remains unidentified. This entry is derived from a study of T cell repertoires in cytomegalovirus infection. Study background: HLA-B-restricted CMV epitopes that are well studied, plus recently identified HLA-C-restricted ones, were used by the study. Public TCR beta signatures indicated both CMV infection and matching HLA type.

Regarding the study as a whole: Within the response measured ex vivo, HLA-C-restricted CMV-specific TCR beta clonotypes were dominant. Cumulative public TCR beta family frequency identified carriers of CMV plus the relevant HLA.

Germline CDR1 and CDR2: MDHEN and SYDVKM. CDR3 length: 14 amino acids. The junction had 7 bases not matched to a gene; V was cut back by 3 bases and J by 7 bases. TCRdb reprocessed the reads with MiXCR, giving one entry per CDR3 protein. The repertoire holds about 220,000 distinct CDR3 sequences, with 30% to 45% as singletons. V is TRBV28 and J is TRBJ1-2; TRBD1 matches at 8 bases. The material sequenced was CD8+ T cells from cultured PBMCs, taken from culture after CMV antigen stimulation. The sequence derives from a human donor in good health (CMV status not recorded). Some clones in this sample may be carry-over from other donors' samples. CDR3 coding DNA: TGTGCCAGCAGTTTGGGGACAGGAAGTTTTGGCTACACCTTC. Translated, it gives CASSLGTGSFGYTF.